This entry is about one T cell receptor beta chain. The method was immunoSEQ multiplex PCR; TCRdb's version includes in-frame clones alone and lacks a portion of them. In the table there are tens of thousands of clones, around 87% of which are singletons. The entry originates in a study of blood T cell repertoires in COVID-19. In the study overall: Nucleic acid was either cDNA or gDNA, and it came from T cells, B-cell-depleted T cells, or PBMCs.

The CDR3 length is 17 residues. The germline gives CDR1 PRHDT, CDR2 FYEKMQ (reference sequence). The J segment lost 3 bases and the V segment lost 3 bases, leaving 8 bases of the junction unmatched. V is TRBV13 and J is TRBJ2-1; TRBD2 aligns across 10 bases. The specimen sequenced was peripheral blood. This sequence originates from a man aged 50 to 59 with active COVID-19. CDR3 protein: CASSFSLAGVGYNEQFF. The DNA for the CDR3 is TGTGCCAGCAGCTTTTCTCTAGCGGGAGTTGGCTACAATGAGCAGTTCTTC. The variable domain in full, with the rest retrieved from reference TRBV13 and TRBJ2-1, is AAGVIQSPRHLIKEKRETATLKCYPIPRHDTVYWYQQGPGQDPQFLISFYEKMQSDKGSIPDRFSAQQFSDYHSELNMSSLELGDSALYFCASSFSLAGVGYNEQFFGPGTRLTVL.